This T cell receptor beta chain was found in a study of chemoradiotherapy in HPV16-positive cancers. Clones were read by immunoSEQ multiplex PCR, and TCRdb kept only the in-frame ones, dropping some. The top ten hold 18% of the sample, which has some 5,100 clones, 77% seen once. The sample here was tumor tissue, taken from a patient who underwent chemoradiotherapy. These receptors all stem from a human donor with HPV-associated anogenital cancer.

This clone was seen a handful of times. V gene TRBV18 combines with J gene TRBJ2-7; D unclear. CDR3 length: 13 residues. Germline V CDR1 and CDR2: KGHSH, LQKENI. V lost 4 bases and J lost 1, with 8 bases in between. The CDR3 region has the DNA TGTGCCAGCTCACGTGGCTATTCCTACGAGCAGTACTTC. Its protein is CASSRGYSYEQYF. Full variable domain (outside the CDR3, taken from reference TRBV18 and TRBJ2-7): NAGVMQNPRHLVRRRGQEARLRCSPMKGHSHVYWYRQLPEEGLKFMVYLQKENIIDESGMPKERFSAEFPKEGPSILRIQQVVRGDSAAYFCASSRGYSYEQYFGPGTRLTVT.